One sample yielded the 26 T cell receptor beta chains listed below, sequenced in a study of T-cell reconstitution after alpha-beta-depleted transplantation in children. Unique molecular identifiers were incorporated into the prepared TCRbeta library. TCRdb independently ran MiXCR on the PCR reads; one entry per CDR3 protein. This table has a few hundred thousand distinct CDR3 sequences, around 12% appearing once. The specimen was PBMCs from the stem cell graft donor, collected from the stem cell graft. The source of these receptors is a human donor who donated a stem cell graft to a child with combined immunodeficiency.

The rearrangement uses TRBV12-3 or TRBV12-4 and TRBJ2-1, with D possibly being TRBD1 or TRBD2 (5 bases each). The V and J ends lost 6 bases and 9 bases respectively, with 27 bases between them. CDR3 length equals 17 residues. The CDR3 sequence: CASSHGRGPGRHGEQFF. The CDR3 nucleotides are TGTGCCAGCAGCCACGGCCGGGGTCCGGGGCGGCACGGTGAGCAGTTCTTC.

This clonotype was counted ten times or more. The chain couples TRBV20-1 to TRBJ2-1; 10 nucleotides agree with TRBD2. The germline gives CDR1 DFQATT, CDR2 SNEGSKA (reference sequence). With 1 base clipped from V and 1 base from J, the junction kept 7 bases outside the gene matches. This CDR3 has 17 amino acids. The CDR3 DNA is TGCAGTGCTAGAGCTGGACTAGCGGAACTTTCCTACAATGAGCAGTTCTTC. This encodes CSARAGLAELSYNEQFF.

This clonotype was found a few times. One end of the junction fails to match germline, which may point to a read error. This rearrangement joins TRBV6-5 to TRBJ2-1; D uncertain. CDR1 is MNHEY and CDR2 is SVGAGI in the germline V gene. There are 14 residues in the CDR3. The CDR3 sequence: CASSYGQVYIEQFF. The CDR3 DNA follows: TGTGCCAGCAGTTACGGTCAGGTCTACATTGAGCAGTTCTTC.

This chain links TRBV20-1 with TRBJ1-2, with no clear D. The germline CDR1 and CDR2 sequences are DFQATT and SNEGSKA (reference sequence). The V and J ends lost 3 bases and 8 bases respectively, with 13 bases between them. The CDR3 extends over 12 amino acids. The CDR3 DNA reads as TGCAGTGCTAGGTCCGAGGAAGGGGGCTACACCTTC. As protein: CSARSEEGGYTF.

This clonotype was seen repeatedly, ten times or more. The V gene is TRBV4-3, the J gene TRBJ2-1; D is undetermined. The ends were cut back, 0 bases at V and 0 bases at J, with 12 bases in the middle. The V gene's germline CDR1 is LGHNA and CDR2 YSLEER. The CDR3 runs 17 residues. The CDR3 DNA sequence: TGCGCCAGCAGCCAAGAGGACCCCAAAAGCTCCTACAATGAGCAGTTCTTC. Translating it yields CASSQEDPKSSYNEQFF.

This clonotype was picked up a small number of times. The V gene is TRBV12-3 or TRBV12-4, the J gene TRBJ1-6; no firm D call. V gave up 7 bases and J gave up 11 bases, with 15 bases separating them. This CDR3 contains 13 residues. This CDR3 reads CASTQTRMAPLHF. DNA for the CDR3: TGTGCCAGCACTCAGACGCGGATGGCACCCCTCCACTTT.

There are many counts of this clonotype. The CDR3 coding sequence is TGTGCCAGCAGTTTAGAAGTTCGGGGCTACACCTTC. Translation gives CASSLEVRGYTF. The gene calls are TRBV28 and TRBJ1-2; D remains unclear. Trimming pared 2 bases from V and 8 bases from J, leaving 9 bases between. The CDR3 extends over 12 amino acids. Germline V gene sequence: CDR1 MDHEN, CDR2 SYDVKM.

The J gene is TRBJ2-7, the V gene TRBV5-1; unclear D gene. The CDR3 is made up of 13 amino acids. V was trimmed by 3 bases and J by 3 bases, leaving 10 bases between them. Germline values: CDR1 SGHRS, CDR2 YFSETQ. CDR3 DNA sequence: TGCGCCAGCAGCTCAACACCGCTCTACGAGCAGTACTTC. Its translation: CASSSTPLYEQYF.

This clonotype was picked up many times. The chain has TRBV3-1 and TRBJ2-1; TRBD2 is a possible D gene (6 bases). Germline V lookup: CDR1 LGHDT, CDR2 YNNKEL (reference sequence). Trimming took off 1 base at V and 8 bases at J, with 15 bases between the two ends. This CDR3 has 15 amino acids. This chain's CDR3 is CASSQGWRGGDEQFF. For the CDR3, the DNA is TGTGCCAGCAGCCAAGGGTGGAGGGGAGGTGATGAGCAGTTCTTC.

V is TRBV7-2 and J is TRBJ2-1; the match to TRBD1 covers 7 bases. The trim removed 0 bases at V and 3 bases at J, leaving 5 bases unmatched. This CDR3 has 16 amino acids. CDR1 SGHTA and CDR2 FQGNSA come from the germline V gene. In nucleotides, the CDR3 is TGTGCCAGCAGCTTAGCGATGGGACAGTTCTACAATGAGCAGTTCTTC. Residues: CASSLAMGQFYNEQFF.

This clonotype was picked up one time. The CDR3 sequence is CASSLAITAIGYEQYF. CDR3 nucleotides: TGTGCCAGCAGCTTAGCGATCACAGCTATCGGCTACGAGCAGTACTTC. The gene calls are TRBV7-2 and TRBJ2-7; D unclear. Germline assignment: CDR1 SGHTA and CDR2 FQGNSA. The CDR3 runs to 16 residues. Trimming pared 0 bases from V and 3 bases from J, leaving 15 bases between.

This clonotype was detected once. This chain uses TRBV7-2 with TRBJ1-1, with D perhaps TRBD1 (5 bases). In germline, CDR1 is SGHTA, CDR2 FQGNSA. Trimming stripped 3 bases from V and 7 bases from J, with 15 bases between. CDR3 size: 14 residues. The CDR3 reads CASSLIGGTIEAFF. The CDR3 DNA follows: TGTGCCAGCAGCTTGATCGGGGGGACCATTGAAGCTTTCTTT.

The CDR3 bases are TGTGCCAGCAGGCCCGGGACACTAAGCTCCTACGAGCAGTACTTC. It codes for CASRPGTLSSYEQYF. The chain has TRBV7-8 and TRBJ2-7; TRBD1 might be the D (6 bases). Germline CDR1 reads SGHVS; CDR2 reads FQNEAQ. The CDR3 totals 15 residues. V gave up 6 bases and J gave up 0 bases, with 15 bases separating them.

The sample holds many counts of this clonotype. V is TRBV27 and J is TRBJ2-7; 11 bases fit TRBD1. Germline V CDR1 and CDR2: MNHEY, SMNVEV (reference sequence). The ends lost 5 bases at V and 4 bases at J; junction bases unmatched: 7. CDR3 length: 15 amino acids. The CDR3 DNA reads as TGTGCCAGCAGTCCCCGGACAGGGGGCCTGTACGAGCAGTACTTC. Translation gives CASSPRTGGLYEQYF.

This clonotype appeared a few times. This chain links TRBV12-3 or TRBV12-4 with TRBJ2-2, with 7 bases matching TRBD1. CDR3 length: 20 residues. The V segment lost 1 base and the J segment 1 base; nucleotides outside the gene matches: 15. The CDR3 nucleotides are TGTGCCAGCAGTTTAGAAAATCGACTCTCCGGGACAGAGAACACCGGGGAGCTGTTTTTT. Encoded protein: CASSLENRLSGTENTGELFF.

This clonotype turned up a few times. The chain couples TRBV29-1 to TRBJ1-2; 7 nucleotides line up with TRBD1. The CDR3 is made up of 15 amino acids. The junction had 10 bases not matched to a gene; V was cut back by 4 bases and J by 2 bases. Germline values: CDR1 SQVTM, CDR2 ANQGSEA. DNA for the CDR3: TGCAGCGTTGTGGGGGACCAACAGGGGAACTATGGCTACACCTTC. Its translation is CSVVGDQQGNYGYTF.

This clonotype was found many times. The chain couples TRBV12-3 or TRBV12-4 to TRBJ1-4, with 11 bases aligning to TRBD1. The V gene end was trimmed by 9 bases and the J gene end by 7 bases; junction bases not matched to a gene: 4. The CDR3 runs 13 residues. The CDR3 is CASSGTGGEKLFF. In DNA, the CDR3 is TGTGCCAGTTCCGGGACAGGGGGTGAAAAACTGTTTTTT.

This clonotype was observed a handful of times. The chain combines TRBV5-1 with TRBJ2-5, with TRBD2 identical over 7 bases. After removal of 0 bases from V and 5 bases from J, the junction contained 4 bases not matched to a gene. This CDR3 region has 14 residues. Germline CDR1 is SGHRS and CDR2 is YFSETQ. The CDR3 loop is CASSLALARETQYF. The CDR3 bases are TGCGCCAGCAGCTTGGCACTAGCGAGGGAGACCCAGTACTTC.

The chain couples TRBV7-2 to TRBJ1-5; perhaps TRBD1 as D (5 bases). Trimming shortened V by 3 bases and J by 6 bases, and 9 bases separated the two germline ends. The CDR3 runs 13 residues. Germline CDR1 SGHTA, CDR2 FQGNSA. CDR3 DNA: TGTGCCAGCAGCTTCCAGGGTAGTCAGCCCCAGCATTTT. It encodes CASSFQGSQPQHF.

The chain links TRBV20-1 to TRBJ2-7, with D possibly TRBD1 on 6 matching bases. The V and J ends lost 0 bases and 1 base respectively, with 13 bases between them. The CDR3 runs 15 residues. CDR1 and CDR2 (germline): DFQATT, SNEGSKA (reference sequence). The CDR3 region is CSARDWTDHSYEQYF. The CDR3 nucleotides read TGCAGTGCTAGAGATTGGACAGACCATTCCTACGAGCAGTACTTC.

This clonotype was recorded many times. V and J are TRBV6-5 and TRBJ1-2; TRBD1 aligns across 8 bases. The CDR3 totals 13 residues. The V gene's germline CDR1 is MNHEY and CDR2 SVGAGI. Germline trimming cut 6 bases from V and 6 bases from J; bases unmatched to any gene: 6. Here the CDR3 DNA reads TGTGCCAGCAGCCTCGGACAGGGAGATGGCTACACCTTC. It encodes CASSLGQGDGYTF.

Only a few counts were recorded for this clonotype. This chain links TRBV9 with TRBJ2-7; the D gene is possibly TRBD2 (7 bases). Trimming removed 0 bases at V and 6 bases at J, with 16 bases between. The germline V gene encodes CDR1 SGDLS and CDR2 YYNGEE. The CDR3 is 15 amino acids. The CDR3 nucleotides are TGTGCCAGCAGCGTAGGCGGGGGCGGGGGACGCGAGCAGTACTTC. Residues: CASSVGGGGGREQYF.

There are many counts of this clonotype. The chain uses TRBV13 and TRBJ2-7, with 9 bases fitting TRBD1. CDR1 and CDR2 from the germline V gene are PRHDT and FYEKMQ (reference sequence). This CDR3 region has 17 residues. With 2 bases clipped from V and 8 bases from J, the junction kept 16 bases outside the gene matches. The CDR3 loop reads CASSLWDTQGALAKQYF. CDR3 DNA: TGTGCCAGCAGCTTATGGGATACACAGGGGGCGTTGGCAAAGCAGTACTTC.

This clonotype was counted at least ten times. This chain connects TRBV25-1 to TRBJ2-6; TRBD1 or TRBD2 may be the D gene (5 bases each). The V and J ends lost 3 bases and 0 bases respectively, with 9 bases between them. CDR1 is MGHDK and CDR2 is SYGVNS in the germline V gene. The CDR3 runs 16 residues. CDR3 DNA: TGTGCCAGCAGTGAGGGGGTGTTCTCTGGGGCCAACGTCCTGACTTTC. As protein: CASSEGVFSGANVLTF.

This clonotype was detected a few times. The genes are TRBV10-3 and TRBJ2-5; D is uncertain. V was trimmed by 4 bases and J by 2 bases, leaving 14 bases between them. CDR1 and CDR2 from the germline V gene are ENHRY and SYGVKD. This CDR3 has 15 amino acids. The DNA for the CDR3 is TGTGCCATCAGTGGGGCAGCTAGACTTCAAGAGACCCAGTACTTC. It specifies CAISGAARLQETQYF.

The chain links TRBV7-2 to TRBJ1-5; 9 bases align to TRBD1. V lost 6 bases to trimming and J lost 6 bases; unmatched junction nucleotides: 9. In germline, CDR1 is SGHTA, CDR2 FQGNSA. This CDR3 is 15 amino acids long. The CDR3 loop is CASSLTGGEGQPQHF. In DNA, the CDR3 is TGTGCCAGCAGTTTAACAGGGGGCGAGGGTCAGCCCCAGCATTTT.